This T cell receptor beta chain emerged from a study of shared clonotypes between healthy human individuals. This clone was detected once. The deep-level immunoSEQ assay was used. Original methodology: Owing to the provision of junction-only sequences devoid of quality scores by immunoSEQ, filtering differed. The table came from immunoSEQ multiplex PCR; TCRdb's copy has only in-frame clones and leaves some out. V, J and clone size were drawn from that table, and D and trimming were deduced from the DNA. The sample includes about 490,000 clones, 65% to 80% of them seen just once. CDR1 and CDR2 (germline): MNHNS, SASEGT. The CDR3 is 15 residues long. V lost 6 bases and J lost 2; bases outside the gene matches: 4.

The source of this sequence is a woman aged 40 to 50 in good health. Some clones in this sample may be carry-over from other donors' samples. The V and J genes are TRBV6-1 and TRBJ2-1, with TRBD2 matching over 10 bases. What was sequenced was PBMCs. The CDR3: CASSATSGAYNEQFF. CDR3 DNA: TGTGCCAGCAGCGCTACTAGCGGGGCCTACAATGAGCAGTTCTTC.